The T cell receptor (beta chain) under discussion was sequenced for a study of response to subunit inactivated influenza vaccine. The CDR3 loop spans 13 amino acids. V was shortened by 1 base and J by 6 bases, with 9 bases between the two germline ends. Germline V CDR1 and CDR2: LGHNT, FRNRAP. In this sample, this clonotype turned up once. Its antigen is undetermined. Whole-study findings and limits: That few new T cells are recruited by each seasonal influenza vaccination was the authors' suggestion.

TCRdb reprocessed the RT-PCR reads with MiXCR, giving one entry per CDR3 protein. In the table there are approximately 520,000 distinct CDR3 sequences, about 25% of which are singletons. The sample consisted of CD4+ T cells sorted from PBMCs, taken approximately 5 days after vaccination. The sequence came from a man in his forties or fifties who received an inactivated influenza vaccine. V gene TRBV12-5 combines with J gene TRBJ2-5; the D gene is possibly TRBD1 (6 bases). The CDR3 spells CASGLAGVQTQYF. The CDR3 DNA reads TGTGCTAGTGGTTTGGCAGGGGTTCAGACCCAGTACTTC. Combining the CDR3 with reference TRBV12-5 and TRBJ2-5 gives the whole variable domain DARVTQTPRHKVTEMGQEVTMRCQPILGHNTVFWYRQTMMQGLELLAYFRNRAPLDDSGMPKDRFSAEMPDATLATLKIQPSEPRDSAVYFCASGLAGVQTQYFGPGTRLLVL.